Below, 14 T cell receptor beta chains from the same sample are listed, as sequenced in a study of cytotoxic CD8 clonotypes in ibrutinib-treated CLL. The table came from immunoSEQ multiplex PCR; TCRdb's copy has only in-frame clones and leaves some out. The data show about 200,000 clones, about four fifths seen once. The sequencing used PBMCs, collected after 12 months of ibrutinib treatment. Every receptor here comes from a human donor with chronic lymphocytic leukemia.

The chain couples TRBV14 to TRBJ1-4; the match to TRBD1 covers 7 bases. This CDR3 has 20 amino acids. Germline V gives CDR1 SGHDN, CDR2 FVKESK. Trimming at V came to 0 bases and at J to 0 bases, leaving 13 bases not matched to a gene. CDR3 bases: TGTGCCAGCAGCCAAGAGAGTGGACAGGAAGAAACGACAACTAATGAAAAACTGTTTTTT. The encoded protein is CASSQESGQEETTTNEKLFF.

The J gene is TRBJ2-2, the V gene TRBV9; D is possibly TRBD1 (5 bases). V was pared by 0 bases and J by 5 bases, with 5 bases between. The CDR3 is 13 amino acids. Germline assignment: CDR1 SGDLS and CDR2 YYNGEE. CDR3 sequence (DNA): TGTGCCAGCAGCGTAGCAGGGACCGGGGAGCTGTTTTTT. This sequence encodes CASSVAGTGELFF.

A single count supports this clone. This chain uses TRBV7-6 with TRBJ2-2; no reliable D call. The V gene's germline CDR1 is SGHVS and CDR2 FNYEAQ. Trimming shortened V by 5 bases and J by 5 bases, and 9 bases separated the two germline ends. The CDR3 covers 13 residues. For the CDR3, the DNA is TGTGCCAGCAGCGCAAGAACTACCGGGGAGCTGTTTTTT. Residues: CASSARTTGELFF.

This clone was seen just once. The chain has TRBV4-2 and TRBJ2-1, with D unresolved. V lost 3 bases and J lost 3, with 3 bases in between. Germline CDR1 and CDR2: LGHNA and YNFKEQ. This CDR3 spans 12 amino acids. CDR3: CASSHNYNEQFF. The DNA of the CDR3 is TGTGCCAGCAGCCACAACTACAATGAGCAGTTCTTC.

This clone was seen a single time. This rearrangement joins TRBV7-9 to TRBJ2-3, with 8 bases identical to TRBD2. The V gene end was trimmed by 2 bases and the J gene end by 4 bases; junction bases not matched to a gene: 8. The germline V gene has CDR1 SEHNR and CDR2 FQNEAQ (reference sequence). The CDR3 length is 16 residues. CDR3 DNA: TGTGCCAGCAGCTTAAATATGCGGGGGGCCGCAGATACGCAGTATTTT. This sequence encodes CASSLNMRGAADTQYF.

This rearrangement joins TRBV11-2 to TRBJ2-5; 8 bases are a match to TRBD2. In germline, CDR1 is SGHAT, CDR2 FQNNGV. Losses at the gene ends were 3 bases for V and 5 bases for J; bases not matched to a gene: 5. The CDR3 runs 14 residues. CDR3 bases: TGTGCCAGCAGCTTCCTCCGGACTAGCGAGACCCAGTACTTC. This encodes CASSFLRTSETQYF.

The V call is TRBV4-1, the J call TRBJ1-3; 7 nucleotides align to TRBD1. The CDR3 spans 16 residues. Trimming took 1 base from V and 7 from J; bases not matched to a gene: 10. The germline V gene encodes CDR1 MGHRA and CDR2 YSYEKL. In DNA, the CDR3 is TGCGCCAGCAGCCAAGTTTGGACAGGCGAACGTAACACCATATATTTT. Translated, it gives CASSQVWTGERNTIYF.

The rearrangement uses TRBV6-6 and TRBJ2-7, with D unresolved. With 7 bases removed from V and 4 bases from J, the gap between germline ends came to 11 bases. Germline CDR1 reads MNHNY; CDR2 reads SVGAGI (reference sequence). The CDR3 consists of 12 residues. The CDR3 region has the DNA TGTGCCAGCATGGCGAATACTTACGAGCAGTACTTC. Its translation is CASMANTYEQYF.

This chain uses TRBV7-9 with TRBJ2-3; D remains ambiguous. This CDR3 spans 15 amino acids. Germline loops: CDR1 SEHNR, CDR2 FQNEAQ (reference sequence). Between the trimmed V and J ends, which lost 5 bases and 2 bases, there was a span of 14 bases. The DNA of the CDR3 is TGTGCCAGCAGCCCGCCCGGGTATCACACAGATACGCAGTATTTT. Its protein is CASSPPGYHTDTQYF.

This chain connects TRBV30 to TRBJ1-6; a possible D gene is TRBD1 (6 bases). Trimming pared 1 base from V and 0 bases from J, leaving 16 bases between. The CDR3 runs 18 residues. CDR1 is GTSNPN, CDR2 SVGIG, per germline (reference sequence). As DNA, the CDR3 is TGTGCCTGGAGTGGGGGCAGGGGTTTGTACTCCTATAATTCACCCCTCCACTTT. Protein sequence: CAWSGGRGLYSYNSPLHF.

The chain carries TRBV5-1 and TRBJ2-1; 12 bases fit TRBD2. The CDR3 runs 17 residues. From germline, CDR1 is SGHRS and CDR2 YFSETQ. Unmatched junction bases numbered 9, after V lost 0 bases and J lost 8 bases. Here the CDR3 reads CASSLVASGRVLHEQFF. The DNA for the CDR3 is TGCGCCAGCAGCTTGGTCGCTAGCGGGAGGGTCCTCCATGAGCAGTTCTTC.

This clone was picked up one time. J is TRBJ1-1 and V is TRBV10-1; possible D gene TRBD1, 5 bases. V lost 6 bases, J lost 8 bases, and 13 bases lay in between. The CDR3 has 12 residues. Germline V CDR1 and CDR2: WNHNN, SYGVQD (reference sequence). CDR3 in amino acids: CASRGRAEEAFF. The CDR3 coding sequence is TGCGCCAGCAGGGGGCGAGCTGAGGAAGCTTTCTTT.

The chain recombines TRBV19 with TRBJ1-5, with D maybe TRBD1 (5 bases). The ends were cut back, 5 bases at V and 5 bases at J, with 16 bases in the middle. The CDR3 is made up of 15 amino acids. The germline CDR1 and CDR2 sequences are LNHDA and SQIVND (reference sequence). The CDR3 DNA reads TGTGCCAGTAGTTCTCCATACGAGGGGTATCAGCCCCAGCATTTT. It codes for CASSSPYEGYQPQHF.

The chain couples TRBV7-9 to TRBJ2-7, with TRBD1 as a possible D gene (6 bases). The CDR3 sequence is 13 residues long. Between the trimmed V and J ends, which lost 5 bases and 2 bases, there was a span of 10 bases. The germline gives CDR1 SEHNR, CDR2 FQNEAQ (reference sequence). This CDR3 reads CASSLDRTYEQYF. CDR3 coding DNA: TGTGCCAGCAGCCTCGACAGGACCTACGAGCAGTACTTC.